These T cell receptor beta chains were read from a single sample in a study of shared T cell receptors in the human thymus. Clones were sequenced by immunoSEQ multiplex PCR, and TCRdb holds only the in-frame ones, with some missing. The table includes approximately 760,000 clones, 70% to 90% detected once. Another study also made use of these data, one on human thymus T cells.

Sequenced sample: thymocytes. The receptors were gathered from a girl under three years old with a congenital heart defect. The conserved cysteine and the conserved F or W are not part of the CDR3 here.

TRBV5-6 ASSSVVGLDTQY
TRBV7-6 ASSLVGGVNYGYT
TRBV27 ASSPWDVPGRGYT
TRBV19 ASSIGQGYEQY
TRBV29-1 SVDCGLRQETQY
TRBV19 ASRLQGGLSNQPQH
TRBV9 ASSVAAGIGDPFYGYT
TRBV4-3 ASSQELTEQNTEAF
TRBV27 ASSKVTGTGTYHSGNTIY
TRBV27 ASSVEPTGLFPVVYT
TRBV18 ASSPLPQGRLGTEAF
TRBV21-1 ASSDRPGAGNTIY
TRBV5-1 ASSLESGRGTQY
TRBV11-2 ASLNLSYNEQF
TRBV7-9 ASSRGAGQGFRDIQY
TRBV18 ASSPNHDKDGNTIY
TRBV5-4 ASSLGRGTIEDYGYT
TRBV19 ASSIVPPTLRNSPLH
TRBV7-9 ASSFRTSGPHTQY
TRBV27 ASSLSGAGASGDQETQY